A selection of T cell receptor beta chains follows, all from one sample in a study of Ad26.COV2.S vaccination and SARS-CoV-2 variants. Libraries were prepared by immunoSEQ multiplex PCR; TCRdb keeps only in-frame clonotypes and omits some of them. Of about 370,000 clones in the sample, roughly 90% were seen once. Sequencing used peripheral blood, obtained in a trial of Ad26.COV2.S vaccine versus placebo. The receptors stem from a person between 18 and 65 years old who received the Ad26.COV2.S COVID-19 vaccine or a placebo. Each CDR3 is given with its conserved first and last residue. D genes are given only for firm matches. Expanded clones are given a class, and other clones once, few, many or no size at all.

v_gene	d_gene	abundance	j_gene	CDR3nt	CDR3aa
TRBV4-1	TRBD1	.	TRBJ1-1	TGCGCCAGCAGCCCCCCCGGACAGGCCACTGAAGCTTTCTTT	CASSPPGQATEAFF
TRBV2	.	few	TRBJ1-2	TGTGCCAGCAGCGGGGCTGGAGCAGGGTTGGGCGGCTACACCTTC	CASSGAGAGLGGYTF
TRBV12-5	TRBD1	.	TRBJ2-2	TGTGCTAGTGAACAGACCGGGACAGGGGGCGCAGGGGAGCTGTTTTTT	CASEQTGTGGAGELFF
TRBV2	TRBD2	once	TRBJ2-1	TGTGCCAGCAGTGATGGCGGGAGATCCTACAATGAGCAGTTCTTC	CASSDGGRSYNEQFF
TRBV18	TRBD1	.	TRBJ2-7	TGTGCCAGCTCACCAACAGGGGGCGGTCGGGAGCAGTACTTC	CASSPTGGGREQYF
TRBV2	.	.	TRBJ2-6	TGTGCCAGCAGCGAACTTTCTGGGGCCAACGTCCTGACTTTC	CASSELSGANVLTF
TRBV5-1	.	.	TRBJ2-5	TGCGCCAGCAGCTTAGGGCAGGGCGGGGGCGAGACCCAGTACTTC	CASSLGQGGGETQYF
TRBV6-5	TRBD1	.	TRBJ1-1	TGTGCCAGCAGTCGGACAGGGGAAGGCACTGAAGCTTTCTTT	CASSRTGEGTEAFF
TRBV13	.	.	TRBJ2-1	TGTGCCAGCAGTTTAAGGGACTACAATGAGCAGTTCTTC	CASSLRDYNEQFF
TRBV19	.	.	TRBJ2-2	TGTGCCAGTAGTATAGGGCCAGCGGATAACACCGGGGAGCTGTTTTTT	CASSIGPADNTGELFF
TRBV29-1	TRBD2	.	TRBJ2-7	TGCAGCGTTGATTCCCTAGCGGGAGAAGTAAACTACGAGCAGTACTTC	CSVDSLAGEVNYEQYF
TRBV7-9	.	.	TRBJ1-2	TGTGCCAGCAGCTTAGTATTTGGCTACACCTTC	CASSLVFGYTF
TRBV5-1	.	.	TRBJ1-1	TGCGCCAGCAGCACACAGGGTTCGGGTACTGAAGCTTTCTTT	CASSTQGSGTEAFF
TRBV5-1	.	.	TRBJ1-2	TGCGCCAGCAGATCAGATACGGGGAACTATGGCTACACCTTC	CASRSDTGNYGYTF
TRBV27	.	.	TRBJ2-6	TGTGCCAGCAACATGGGGCCTCCTGGGGCCAACGTCCTGACTTTC	CASNMGPPGANVLTF
TRBV5-4	.	.	TRBJ2-5	TGTGCCAGCAGGGTAGGCCGGGCTCAAGAGACCCAGTACTTC	CASRVGRAQETQYF
TRBV27	.	few	TRBJ2-7	TGTGCCAGCAGGTTGCCGGTCTCCTACGAGCAGTACTTC	CASRLPVSYEQYF
TRBV11-2	.	.	TRBJ2-3	TGTGCCAGCAGCAAGAGGGTTTTTGCAGATACGCAGTATTTT	CASSKRVFADTQYF
TRBV5-1	.	once	TRBJ1-1	TGCGCCAGCAGCGCCGGGGGTATCGGAACTGAAGCTTTCTTT	CASSAGGIGTEAFF
TRBV7-3	TRBD1	.	TRBJ2-6	TGTGCCAGCAGCCCGACACAAAGCAGGGGGCGCGGCCCTGGGGCCAACGTCCTGACTTTC	CASSPTQSRGRGPGANVLTF
TRBV9	TRBD2	.	TRBJ2-1	TGTGCCAGCAGCCCTAGCGGGACGACCTCCAATGAGCAGTTCTTC	CASSPSGTTSNEQFF
TRBV15	.	few	TRBJ1-1	TGTGCCACCAGGAGGGGGGAAACTGAAGCTTTCTTT	CATRRGETEAFF
TRBV6-5	.	.	TRBJ2-7	TGTGCCAGCAGCCGAGGACGAGCCTACGAGCAGTACTTC	CASSRGRAYEQYF
TRBV29-1	.	once	TRBJ1-1	TGCAGCGGACTCGTAGGGGCGATGAACACTGAAGCTTTCTTT	CSGLVGAMNTEAFF
TRBV6-1	TRBD1	.	TRBJ1-4	TGTGCCAGCAGTGAAGGGACAGGGGGCGCGGGAAAACTGTTTTTT	CASSEGTGGAGKLFF
TRBV6-1	TRBD1	.	TRBJ1-5	TGTGCCAGCAGTGATAGGACAGGTAGCAATCAGCCCCAGCATTTT	CASSDRTGSNQPQHF
TRBV12-5	.	.	TRBJ2-7	TGTGCTAGTGGTTTACAGGGCTACGAGCAGTACTTC	CASGLQGYEQYF
TRBV28	.	.	TRBJ1-1	TGTGCCACGATTACCGAGTGGACTGAAGCTTTCTTT	CATITEWTEAFF
TRBV24-1	TRBD1	.	TRBJ1-1	TGTGCCACCAGTGAGGCGGGACAGTTCACTGAAGCTTTCTTT	CATSEAGQFTEAFF
TRBV11-2	.	.	TRBJ2-1	TGTGCCAGCAGCTTACGTTATCGGGGTGACAATGAGCAGTTCTTC	CASSLRYRGDNEQFF
TRBV6-5	.	.	TRBJ2-7	TGTGCCAGCAGGGTTACTAGCCCCCTCTCCTACGAGCAGTACTTC	CASRVTSPLSYEQYF
TRBV28	TRBD1	.	TRBJ2-7	TGTGCCAGCAAGCGGACAGGGGGGGGCTGGTACTTC	CASKRTGGGWYF
TRBV6-2/TRBV6-3	.	.	TRBJ1-1	TGTGCCAGCAGTGATAGGTCGGCCGGGGCTGGTACTGAAGCTTTCTTT	CASSDRSAGAGTEAFF
TRBV28	.	.	TRBJ1-1	TGTGCCAGCAGTTTTGGCCAGGGGTTTAGAATGAACACTGAAGCTTTCTTT	CASSFGQGFRMNTEAFF
TRBV7-2	.	once	TRBJ1-2	TGTGCCAGCAGCTTATATCTGGACAGTTACTCCTATGGCTACACCTTC	CASSLYLDSYSYGYTF
TRBV5-6	.	.	TRBJ2-1	TGTGCCAGCAGCTTCAGGGACGGGGACAATGAGCAGTTCTTC	CASSFRDGDNEQFF
TRBV19	.	.	TRBJ1-1	TGTGCCAGTAGTGCAGGAGCCGGGACATTGAACACTGAAGCTTTCTTT	CASSAGAGTLNTEAFF
TRBV4-1	TRBD2	.	TRBJ2-7	TGCGCCAGCAGCTACAGACTAGAGCGGGACCCCTACGAGCAGTACTTC	CASSYRLERDPYEQYF
TRBV3-1/TRBV3-2	TRBD2	.	TRBJ2-7	TGTGCCAGCAGCCTAAAGATGGGACTAGCTTACGAGCAGTACTTC	CASSLKMGLAYEQYF
TRBV4-2	.	.	TRBJ1-3	TGTGCCAGCAGCCAAGAAGGACAGCTCTCTGGAAACACCATATATTTT	CASSQEGQLSGNTIYF
TRBV12-5	TRBD2	.	TRBJ2-1	TGTGCTAGTGGTTTGCCCCCTCCTAGCGGAGGGTACAATGAGCAGTTCTTC	CASGLPPPSGGYNEQFF
TRBV3-1/TRBV3-2	TRBD2	.	TRBJ2-7	TGTGCCAGCAGCCAAGGGGGGGGGTCTCGTTCCCCCTACGAGCAGTACTTC	CASSQGGGSRSPYEQYF
TRBV5-1	.	.	TRBJ1-6	TGCGCCAGCAGCCAGGGTATAACTAATTCACCCCTCCACTTT	CASSQGITNSPLHF